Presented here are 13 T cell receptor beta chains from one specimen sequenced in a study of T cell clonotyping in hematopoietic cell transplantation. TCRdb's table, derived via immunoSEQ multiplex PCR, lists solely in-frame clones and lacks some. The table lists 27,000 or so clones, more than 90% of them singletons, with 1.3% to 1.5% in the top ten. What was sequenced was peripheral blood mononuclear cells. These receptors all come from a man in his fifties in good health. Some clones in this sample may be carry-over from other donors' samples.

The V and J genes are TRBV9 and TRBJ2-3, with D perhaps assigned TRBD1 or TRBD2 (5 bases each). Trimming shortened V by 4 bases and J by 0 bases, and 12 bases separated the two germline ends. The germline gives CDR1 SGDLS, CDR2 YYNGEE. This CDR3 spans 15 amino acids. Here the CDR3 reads CASSPRWGSTDTQYF. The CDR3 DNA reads TGTGCCAGCAGCCCAAGGTGGGGGAGCACAGATACGCAGTATTTT.

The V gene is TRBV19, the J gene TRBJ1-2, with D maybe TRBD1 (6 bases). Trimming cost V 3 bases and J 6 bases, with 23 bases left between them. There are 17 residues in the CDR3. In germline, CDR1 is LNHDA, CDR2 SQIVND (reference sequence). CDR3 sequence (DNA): TGTGCCAGTAGTATCAACAGGGAGTCTGTCAGGGGTGATGGCTACACCTTC. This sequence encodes CASSINRESVRGDGYTF. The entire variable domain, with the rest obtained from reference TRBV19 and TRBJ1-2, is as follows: DGGITQSPKYLFRKEGQNVTLSCEQNLNHDAMYWYRQDPGQGLRLIYYSQIVNDFQKGDIAEGYSVSREKKESFPLTVTSAQKNPTAFYLCASSINRESVRGDGYTFGSGTRLTVV.

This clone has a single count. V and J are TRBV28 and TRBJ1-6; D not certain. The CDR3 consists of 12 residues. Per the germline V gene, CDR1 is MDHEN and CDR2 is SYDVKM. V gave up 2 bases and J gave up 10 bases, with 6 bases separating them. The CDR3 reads CASSLPGSPLHF. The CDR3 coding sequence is TGTGCCAGCAGTTTACCGGGGTCACCCCTCCACTTT.

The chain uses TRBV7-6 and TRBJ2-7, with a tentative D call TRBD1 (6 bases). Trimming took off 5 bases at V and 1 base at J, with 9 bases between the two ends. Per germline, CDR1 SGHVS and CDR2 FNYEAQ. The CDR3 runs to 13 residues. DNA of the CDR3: TGTGCCAGCAGCGCGGACAGATCCTACGAGCAGTACTTC. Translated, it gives CASSADRSYEQYF.

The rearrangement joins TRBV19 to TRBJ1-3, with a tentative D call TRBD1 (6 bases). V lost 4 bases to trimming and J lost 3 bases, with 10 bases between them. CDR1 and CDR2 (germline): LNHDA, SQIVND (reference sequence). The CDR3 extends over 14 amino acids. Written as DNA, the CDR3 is TGTGCCAGTAGTAGTACAGGGATTGGAAACACCATATATTTT. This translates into CASSSTGIGNTIYF. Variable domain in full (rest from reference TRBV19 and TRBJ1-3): DGGITQSPKYLFRKEGQNVTLSCEQNLNHDAMYWYRQDPGQGLRLIYYSQIVNDFQKGDIAEGYSVSREKKESFPLTVTSAQKNPTAFYLCASSSTGIGNTIYFGEGSWLTVV.

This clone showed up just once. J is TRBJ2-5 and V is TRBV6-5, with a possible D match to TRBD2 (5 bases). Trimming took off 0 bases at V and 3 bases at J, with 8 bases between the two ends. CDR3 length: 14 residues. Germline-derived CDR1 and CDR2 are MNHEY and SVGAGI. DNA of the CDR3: TGTGCCAGCAGTTACTCGGGGAGAAAAGAGACCCAGTACTTC. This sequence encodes CASSYSGRKETQYF.

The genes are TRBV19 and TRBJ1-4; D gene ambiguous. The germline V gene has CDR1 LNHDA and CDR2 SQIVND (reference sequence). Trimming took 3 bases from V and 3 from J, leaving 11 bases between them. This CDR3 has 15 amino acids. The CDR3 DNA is TGTGCCAGTAGTATCGGTGAGACCTCTAATGAAAAACTGTTTTTT. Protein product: CASSIGETSNEKLFF.

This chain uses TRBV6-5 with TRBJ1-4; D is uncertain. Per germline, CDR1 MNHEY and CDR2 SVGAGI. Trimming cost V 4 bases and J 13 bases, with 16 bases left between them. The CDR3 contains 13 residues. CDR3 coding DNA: TGTGCCAGCAGTTCTACCGGGTCCCGAGGACTGTTTTTT. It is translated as CASSSTGSRGLFF.

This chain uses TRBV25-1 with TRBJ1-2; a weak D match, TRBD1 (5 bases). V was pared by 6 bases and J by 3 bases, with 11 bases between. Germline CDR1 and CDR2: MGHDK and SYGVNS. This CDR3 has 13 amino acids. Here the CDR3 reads CASSGTHYYGYTF. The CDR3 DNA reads TGTGCCAGCAGCGGGACTCATTACTATGGCTACACCTTC.

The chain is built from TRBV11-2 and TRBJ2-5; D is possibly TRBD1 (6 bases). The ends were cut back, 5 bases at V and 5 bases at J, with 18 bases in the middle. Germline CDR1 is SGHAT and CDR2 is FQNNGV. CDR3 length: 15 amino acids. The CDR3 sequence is CASSPPTGFRETQYF. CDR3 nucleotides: TGTGCCAGCAGCCCGCCGACAGGATTCCGGGAGACCCAGTACTTC. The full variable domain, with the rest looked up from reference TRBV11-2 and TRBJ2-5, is EAGVAQSPRYKIIEKRQSVAFWCNPISGHATLYWYQQILGQGPKLLIQFQNNGVVDDSQLPKDRFSAERLKGVDSTLKIQPAKLEDSAVYLCASSPPTGFRETQYFGPGTRLLVL.

The CDR3 reads CASSLGFGGGGEETQYF. The CDR3 DNA reads TGCGCCAGCAGCTTGGGTTTCGGCGGGGGTGGAGAAGAGACCCAGTACTTC. J is TRBJ2-5 and V is TRBV5-1; TRBD2 agrees at 7 bases. V lost 0 bases and J lost 3; bases outside the gene matches: 11. The germline gives CDR1 SGHRS, CDR2 YFSETQ. This CDR3 has 17 amino acids.

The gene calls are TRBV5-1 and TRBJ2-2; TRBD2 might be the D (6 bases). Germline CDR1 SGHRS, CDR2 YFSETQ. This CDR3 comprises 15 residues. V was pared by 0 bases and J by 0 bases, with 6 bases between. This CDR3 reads CASSLGGANTGELFF. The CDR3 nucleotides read TGCGCCAGCAGCTTGGGGGGGGCGAACACCGGGGAGCTGTTTTTT.

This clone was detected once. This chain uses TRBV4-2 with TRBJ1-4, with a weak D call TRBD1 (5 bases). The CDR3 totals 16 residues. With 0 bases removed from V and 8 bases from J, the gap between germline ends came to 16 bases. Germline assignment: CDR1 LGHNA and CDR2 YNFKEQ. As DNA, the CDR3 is TGTGCCAGCAGCCAAGATCCAGGGACGGGCTCGGAAAAACTGTTTTTT. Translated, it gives CASSQDPGTGSEKLFF.